One and the same sample provided the 14 T cell receptor beta chains below, sequenced in a study of graft-versus-host responses after intestinal transplantation (dated by TCRdb to 2020 to 2023). The time point label for this specimen denotes: cells obtained before transplantation from donor or recipient. No antigen is known for these receptors. The method behind the library was the immunoSEQ multiplex PCR assay. TCRdb took over this immuneACCESS table, retaining in-frame rearrangements with V and J assigned. Such tables are incomplete; in checked studies, under half of the missing clones stem from an unresolved V gene, and the remainder is unexplained. This sample holds fewer than 90,000 clones; 94% were observed only once. Clones ranked in the top ten supply roughly 0.2% of the sample. Sequences were derived from unstimulated CD4+ T cells sorted from spleen or lymph node cells, sampled before transplant. Receptors originate from a human donor who was the organ donor for an intestinal transplant.

The chain has TRBV5-1 and TRBJ1-6; D is ambiguous. Germline V lookup: CDR1 SGHRS, CDR2 YFSETQ. The V gene lost 1 base and the J gene lost 5 bases, with 4 bases spanning the gap. This CDR3 comprises 13 residues. DNA for the CDR3: TGCGCCAGCAGCTTGACCAATAATTCACCCCTCCACTTT. This codes for CASSLTNNSPLHF.

V gene TRBV4-1 combines with J gene TRBJ2-2; D is undetermined. From germline, CDR1 is MGHRA and CDR2 YSYEKL. CDR3 size: 16 residues. V was pared by 0 bases and J by 4 bases, with 12 bases between. CDR3 sequence (DNA): TGCGCCAGCAGCCAAGACTCCAGAGGATTCACCGGGGAGCTGTTTTTT. Residues: CASSQDSRGFTGELFF.

The CDR3 protein is CASSLAKDTNEKLFF. The CDR3 DNA is TGTGCCAGCAGCTTGGCAAAGGACACAAATGAAAAACTGTTTTTT. The V and J genes are TRBV5-5 and TRBJ1-4; D is perhaps TRBD1 (5 bases). The CDR3 runs to 15 residues. The V gene lost 0 bases and the J gene lost 5 bases, with 11 bases spanning the gap. Germline lookup yields CDR1 SGHKS and CDR2 YYEKEE (reference sequence).

This chain links TRBV11-3 with TRBJ2-2; D is perhaps TRBD1 (6 bases). Germline CDR1 and CDR2: SGHNT and YENEEA. Trimming cost V 3 bases and J 4 bases, with 9 bases left between them. There are 14 residues in the CDR3. The CDR3 reads CASSLEGGTGELFF. In DNA form, the CDR3 reads TGTGCCAGCAGCTTGGAAGGGGGCACCGGGGAGCTGTTTTTT. The full variable domain, rest sourced from reference TRBV11-3 and TRBJ2-2, is EAGVVQSPRYKIIEKKQPVAFWCNPISGHNTLYWYLQNLGQGPELLIRYENEEAVDDSQLPKDRFSAERLKGVDSTLKIQPAELGDSAVYLCASSLEGGTGELFFGEGSRLTVL.

The gene calls are TRBV18 and TRBJ2-5, with D possibly called TRBD1 or TRBD2 (7 bases each). The CDR3 sequence is 14 residues long. V lost 5 bases and J 3 bases, leaving 13 bases between the germline ends. Germline V lookup: CDR1 KGHSH, CDR2 LQKENI. The CDR3 here is CASSATGREETQYF. Here the CDR3 DNA reads TGTGCCAGCTCAGCGACAGGGAGGGAAGAGACCCAGTACTTC.

The chain couples TRBV5-6 to TRBJ2-5; 7 nucleotides align to TRBD2. CDR3 length: 15 residues. J lost 3 bases, V lost 2 bases, and 7 bases had no gene match. Germline values: CDR1 SGHDT, CDR2 YYEEEE. The CDR3 sequence is CASSLTASGEETQYF. The CDR3 DNA follows: TGTGCCAGCAGCTTAACGGCTAGCGGTGAAGAGACCCAGTACTTC.

DNA for the CDR3: TGTGCCAGCAGCTTAGTGGCTAGCGGTGCCTACGAGCAGTACTTC. Translated: CASSLVASGAYEQYF. The chain has TRBV7-2 and TRBJ2-7, with TRBD2 matching 7 bases. The CDR3 covers 15 residues. Germline V gene sequence: CDR1 SGHTA, CDR2 FQGNSA. V was pared by 1 base and J by 2 bases, with 5 bases of the junction left unmatched.

This sequence joins TRBV20-1 and TRBJ1-1; unclear D gene. V lost 6 bases, J lost 7 bases, and 6 bases lay in between. There are 9 residues in the CDR3. The V gene's germline CDR1 is DFQATT and CDR2 SNEGSKA (reference sequence). CDR3: CSAGLEAFF. DNA of the CDR3: TGCAGTGCAGGGCTTGAAGCTTTCTTT.

The J gene is TRBJ1-6, the V gene TRBV7-8; TRBD1 aligns across 7 bases. V gave up 0 bases and J gave up 1 base; unmatched junction bases: 0. This CDR3 spans 16 amino acids. Germline CDR1 and CDR2: SGHVS and FQNEAQ. Here the CDR3 DNA reads TGTGCCAGCAGCTTAGCACAGGGGTCCTATAATTCACCCCTCCACTTT. Translating gives CASSLAQGSYNSPLHF.

CDR3 bases: TGCGCCAGCAGCTTGAGCCCACAGGGGCTCACAGATACGCAGTATTTT. Translation: CASSLSPQGLTDTQYF. V is TRBV5-1 and J is TRBJ2-3; 7 nucleotides align to TRBD1. V lost 1 base to trimming and J lost 2 bases; unmatched junction nucleotides: 7. Germline-derived CDR1 and CDR2 are SGHRS and YFSETQ. The CDR3 runs 16 residues. The full variable domain, in which reference TRBV5-1 and TRBJ2-3 provide the parts outside the CDR3, is KAGVTQTPRYLIKTRGQQVTLSCSPISGHRSVSWYQQTPGQGLQFLFEYFSETQRNKGNFPGRFSGRQFSNSRSEMNVSTLELGDSALYLCASSLSPQGLTDTQYFGPGTRLTVL.

This chain uses TRBV29-1 with TRBJ2-3; no definite D call. The CDR3 is 15 residues long. The V end lost 0 bases, the J end lost 0 bases, and 10 bases lay between the germline ends. Per the germline V gene, CDR1 is SQVTM and CDR2 is ANQGSEA. The CDR3 loop is CSVEDRGSSTDTQYF. As DNA, the CDR3 is TGCAGCGTTGAAGATCGTGGGTCTAGCACAGATACGCAGTATTTT.

The CDR3: CASSQDVGQPQHF. DNA of the CDR3: TGCGCCAGCAGCCAAGATGTGGGTCAGCCCCAGCATTTT. The gene calls are TRBV4-1 and TRBJ1-5; D gene unclear. The CDR3 contains 13 residues. Germline CDR1 is MGHRA and CDR2 is YSYEKL. Trimming removed 0 bases at V and 6 bases at J, with 6 bases between.

The chain joins TRBV27 to TRBJ2-6; D is unclear. The CDR3 totals 14 residues. Germline V gene sequence: CDR1 MNHEY, CDR2 SMNVEV (reference sequence). The V end lost 3 bases, the J end lost 3 bases, and 6 bases lay between the germline ends. The DNA for the CDR3 is TGTGCCAGCAGTTTCTCCTTTGGGGCCAACGTCCTGACTTTC. As protein: CASSFSFGANVLTF.

The chain has TRBV5-6 and TRBJ2-2; TRBD1 aligns across 7 bases. CDR3 length: 15 residues. Germline-derived CDR1 and CDR2 are SGHDT and YYEEEE. Losses at the gene ends were 5 bases for V and 4 bases for J; bases not matched to a gene: 8. CDR3 residues: CASRYDRVGTGELFF. The CDR3 DNA reads TGTGCCAGCAGATATGACAGGGTCGGCACCGGGGAGCTGTTTTTT.